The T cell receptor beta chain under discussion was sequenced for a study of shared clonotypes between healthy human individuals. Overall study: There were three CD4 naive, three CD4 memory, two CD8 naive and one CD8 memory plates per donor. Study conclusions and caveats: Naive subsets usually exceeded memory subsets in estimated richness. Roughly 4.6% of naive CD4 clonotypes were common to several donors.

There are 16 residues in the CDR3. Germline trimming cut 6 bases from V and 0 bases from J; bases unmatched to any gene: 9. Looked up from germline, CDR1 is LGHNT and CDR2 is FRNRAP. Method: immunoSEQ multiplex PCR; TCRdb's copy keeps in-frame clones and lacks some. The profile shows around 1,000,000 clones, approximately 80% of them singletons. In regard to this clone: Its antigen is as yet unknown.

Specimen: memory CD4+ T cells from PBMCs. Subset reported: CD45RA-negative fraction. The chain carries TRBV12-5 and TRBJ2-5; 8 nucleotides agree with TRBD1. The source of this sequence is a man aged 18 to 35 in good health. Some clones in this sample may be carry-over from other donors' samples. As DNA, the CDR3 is TGTGCTAGTGGACTAGGACAGGGCTTGTACCAAGAGACCCAGTACTTC. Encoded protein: CASGLGQGLYQETQYF.